This T cell receptor (beta chain) was sequenced for a study of blood T cell repertoires in COVID-19. Study-wide context: Donors in the United States, Italy and Spain gave samples during acute or convalescent COVID-19. T cells, B-cell-depleted T cells, or PBMCs provided the cDNA or gDNA that served as material.

The germline V gene has CDR1 SEHNR and CDR2 FQNEAQ (reference sequence). This CDR3 comprises 18 residues. V shed 3 bases, J shed 3 bases, and the junction held 10 bases outside the gene matches. Authors' methods: It was from reference gene primer amplification that nucleated cell counts were estimated. Libraries were prepared by immunoSEQ multiplex PCR; TCRdb keeps only in-frame clonotypes and omits some of them. V, J and clone size are those of that table, while D and trimming were read from the DNA. The repertoire has around 140,000 clones, 87% of them found once; the top ten carry nearly 0.95%. The sequence derives from a woman in her 50s with acute or convalescent COVID-19. The sample comprised peripheral blood. The chain is built from TRBV7-9 and TRBJ2-2; 10 positions agree with TRBD2. CDR3 sequence reads: CASSFSSGGTRYTGELFF. CDR3 nucleotides: TGTGCCAGCAGCTTCTCTAGCGGGGGAACCCGATACACCGGGGAGCTGTTTTTT.